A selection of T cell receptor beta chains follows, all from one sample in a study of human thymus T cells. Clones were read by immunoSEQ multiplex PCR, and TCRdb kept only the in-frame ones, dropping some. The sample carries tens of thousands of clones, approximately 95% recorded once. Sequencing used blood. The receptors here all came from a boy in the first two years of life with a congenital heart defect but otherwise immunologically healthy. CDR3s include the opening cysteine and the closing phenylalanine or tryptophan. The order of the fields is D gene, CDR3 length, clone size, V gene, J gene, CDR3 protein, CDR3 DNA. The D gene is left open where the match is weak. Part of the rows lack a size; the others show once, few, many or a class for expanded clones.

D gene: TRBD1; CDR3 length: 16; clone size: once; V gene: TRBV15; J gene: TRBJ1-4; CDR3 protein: CATSGFPTGINEKLFF; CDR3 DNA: TGTGCCACCAGCGGATTCCCGACAGGGATTAATGAAAAACTGTTTTTT
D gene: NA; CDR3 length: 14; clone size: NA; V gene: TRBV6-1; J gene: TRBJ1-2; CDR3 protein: CASSENGGARGYTF; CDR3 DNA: TGTGCCAGCAGTGAAAACGGGGGCGCGCGGGGCTACACCTTC
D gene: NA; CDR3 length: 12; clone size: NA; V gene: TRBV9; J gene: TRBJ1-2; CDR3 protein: CASSVGDYGYTF; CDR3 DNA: TGTGCCAGCAGCGTAGGGGACTATGGCTACACCTTC
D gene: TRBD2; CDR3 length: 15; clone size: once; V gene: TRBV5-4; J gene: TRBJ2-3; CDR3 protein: CASSLGLAGTDTQYF; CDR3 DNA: TGTGCCAGCAGCTTGGGGCTAGCGGGCACAGATACGCAGTATTTT
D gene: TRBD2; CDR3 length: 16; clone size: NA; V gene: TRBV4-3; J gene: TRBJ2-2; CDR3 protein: CASSQGVAGDTGELFF; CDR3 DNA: TGCGCCAGCAGCCAAGGGGTAGCGGGGGACACCGGGGAGCTGTTTTTT
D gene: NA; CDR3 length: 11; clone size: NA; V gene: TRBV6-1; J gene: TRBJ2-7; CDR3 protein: CASSDNYEQYF; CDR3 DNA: TGTGCCAGCAGTGACAACTACGAGCAGTACTTC
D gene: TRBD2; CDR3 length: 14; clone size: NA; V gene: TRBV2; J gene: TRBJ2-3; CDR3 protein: CASTSGGYTDTQYF; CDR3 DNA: TGTGCCTCGACTAGCGGGGGCTACACAGATACGCAGTATTTT
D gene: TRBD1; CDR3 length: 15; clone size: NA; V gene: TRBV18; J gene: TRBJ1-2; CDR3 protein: CASSRGQGLNYGYTF; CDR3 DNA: TGTGCCAGCTCACGGGGACAGGGGCTGAACTATGGCTACACCTTC
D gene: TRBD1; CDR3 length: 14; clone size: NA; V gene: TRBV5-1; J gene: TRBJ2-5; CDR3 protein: CASSLGTGGETQYF; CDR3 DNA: TGCGCCAGCAGCCTAGGGACAGGGGGAGAGACCCAGTACTTC
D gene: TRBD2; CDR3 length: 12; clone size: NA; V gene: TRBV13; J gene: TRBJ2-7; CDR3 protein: CASSPTSDEQYF; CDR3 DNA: TGTGCCAGCAGCCCGACTAGCGACGAGCAGTACTTC